This T cell receptor beta chain was sequenced for a study of blood T cell repertoires in COVID-19 (dated by TCRdb to 2019 to 2021). Some background on the complete study: Samples covering the acute and convalescent phases of COVID-19 were provided by collaborators in the United States, Italy and Spain. The repertoires were made available in a free public database intended to serve as a resource for research on the immune response to SARS-CoV-2. The material from the prospective study consisted of cDNA or gDNA derived from T cells, B-cell-depleted T cells, or PBMCs. The samples were drawn from the first 160 participants of the ongoing ImmuneRACE study and from more than 1,000 subjects provided by 6 global collaborators. The sample metadata nearly always contained a de-identified subject ID, COVID-19 status, age in years and sex. HLA class I and class II types, where available, came from metadata supplied by the sample provider rather than from assay-based typing. The dataset comprised deeply sampled blood TCRbeta repertoires from subjects exposed to, actively infected with, or recovered from COVID-19. General findings and caveats noted by the study authors: The quantity of clinical and demographic metadata differed by source and by participant and was supplied without curation.

TCRbeta CDR3 regions were amplified from genomic DNA by means of the immunoSEQ Assay, a bias-controlled multiplex PCR. On the study's bioinformatics: Nucleated cell counts per sample were estimated from amplification of reference gene primers within the assay. Sequence reads were collapsed and filtered to measure the absolute abundance of every unique TCRbeta CDR3 rearrangement. For each sample, productive Simpson clonality was calculated as the square root of Simpson's diversity index over productive rearrangements. The clones in this table, taken by TCRdb from immuneACCESS, are in-frame only. Not every clone is retained; where verified, under half of the shortfall comes from an unresolved V gene, and the cause of the rest is unknown. V, J and clone size reflect that table, while D and trimming were determined from the DNA. This sample lists some 83,000 clones; approximately 88% were detected once. The ten largest make up over 0.45% of the sample.

Collaborating institutions collected whole blood in K2EDTA tubes following their own protocols. Collaborator samples were shipped for TCRbeta analysis as frozen whole blood, isolated PBMCs, or DNA extracted from either sample type. Comment on this clone: Its antigen remains unidentified. Per-nucleotide qualities are absent, and no much larger clonotype sits a single base away.

The sequencing sample was made of peripheral blood. The clonotype originates from a man aged 60 to 75 with acute or convalescent COVID-19.

DNA sequence: TGTGCTAGTGGTTTGGTACTATGGGGCAGGGTGGGTAATTCACCCCTCCACTTT. This is translated as CASGLVLWGRVGNSPLHF. This receptor chain uses TRBV12-5 and TRBJ1-6; perhaps TRBD1 is the D gene, with 5 bases matching. The CDR3 measures 18 amino acids from cysteine to phenylalanine. Only the CDR3 DNA is retained, 54 bases long and in frame from the first base. The germline V gene supplies CDR1 LGHNT and CDR2 FRNRAP. V and J lose 0 bases and 6 bases, and a span of 18 bases separates them.